These 9 T cell receptor beta chains were sequenced from one sample in a study of neoadjuvant nivolumab and ipilimumab in lung cancer. Libraries were prepared by immunoSEQ multiplex PCR; TCRdb keeps only in-frame clonotypes and omits some of them. The table lists 10,000 to 15,000 clones, around 95% of them singletons, with around 2.3% in the top ten. Sequenced here: peripheral blood, sampled after neoadjuvant nivolumab, alone or with ipilimumab, at or shortly before surgery. The receptors originated from an adult with non-small cell lung cancer.

The rearrangement uses TRBV2 and TRBJ2-7, with 12 bases fitting TRBD2. The CDR3 spans 15 residues. The trim removed 1 base at V and 7 bases at J, leaving 5 bases unmatched. Germline assignment: CDR1 SNHLY and CDR2 FYNNEI. CDR3 sequence reads: CASSEGLAGAGEQYF. The CDR3 DNA sequence: TGTGCCAGCAGTGAAGGACTAGCGGGGGCCGGGGAGCAGTACTTC.

The CDR3 spells CASSQVGLAGPQETQYF. The CDR3 nucleotides read TGTGCCAGCAGCCAAGTTGGACTAGCGGGACCACAAGAGACCCAGTACTTC. The V and J genes are TRBV4-2 and TRBJ2-5; 12 bases agree with TRBD2. The CDR3 runs to 17 residues. J gave up 2 bases and V 1 base, and 5 bases lay outside the gene matches. Germline V gene sequence: CDR1 LGHNA, CDR2 YNFKEQ.

This chain uses TRBV5-1 with TRBJ1-4; D ambiguous. Per germline, CDR1 SGHRS and CDR2 YFSETQ. V dropped 0 bases and J dropped 8 bases, with 14 bases sitting between them. There are 15 residues in the CDR3. The CDR3 bases are TGCGCCAGCAGCTTGGGATTTAGGGCCCCCGAAAAACTGTTTTTT. Translating gives CASSLGFRAPEKLFF.

The chain has TRBV15 and TRBJ2-2, with D possibly matching TRBD1 (7 bases). Germline values: CDR1 LNHNV, CDR2 YYDKDF (reference sequence). The CDR3 has 17 amino acids. V lost 5 bases, J lost 3 bases, and 19 bases lay in between. This chain's CDR3 is CATSERSEGQHTGELFF. In DNA, the CDR3 is TGTGCCACCAGCGAGAGATCGGAGGGACAGCACACCGGGGAGCTGTTTTTT.

The chain has TRBV11-2 and TRBJ2-3, with a possible D match to TRBD2 (7 bases). CDR1 is SGHAT and CDR2 is FQNNGV in the germline V gene. The CDR3 is 14 amino acids. V was shortened by 1 base and J by 5 bases, with 10 bases between the two germline ends. Here the CDR3 reads CASSLGGGRDTQYF. In DNA form, the CDR3 reads TGTGCCAGCAGCTTAGGGGGGGGCAGAGATACGCAGTATTTT.

The chain recombines TRBV5-4 with TRBJ1-2; D is perhaps TRBD1 (5 bases). V lost 4 bases and J 4 bases, leaving 20 bases between the germline ends. This CDR3 is built from 16 residues. Germline V gene sequence: CDR1 SGHNT, CDR2 YYREEE (reference sequence). The CDR3 DNA is TGTGCCAGCAGCCTTGACCTCGTGGGCAGGGCCTATGGCTACACCTTC. Protein product: CASSLDLVGRAYGYTF.

The chain couples TRBV11-2 to TRBJ2-7; D ambiguous. Deletions cut 1 base from V and 3 bases from J, with 16 bases between. Germline V gene sequence: CDR1 SGHAT, CDR2 FQNNGV. The CDR3 spans 16 residues. CDR3 amino acids: CASSLGSWLDNYEQYF. The CDR3 DNA sequence: TGTGCCAGCAGCTTAGGGAGTTGGCTAGATAACTACGAGCAGTACTTC. Full variable domain (remainder filled in from reference TRBV11-2 and TRBJ2-7): EAGVAQSPRYKIIEKRQSVAFWCNPISGHATLYWYQQILGQGPKLLIQFQNNGVVDDSQLPKDRFSAERLKGVDSTLKIQPAKLEDSAVYLCASSLGSWLDNYEQYFGPGTRLTVT.

In this sample, this clone turned up once. The genes are TRBV15 and TRBJ2-2; 9 positions agree with TRBD2. CDR3 length: 17 amino acids. Germline CDR1 reads LNHNV; CDR2 reads YYDKDF (reference sequence). V trimming: 1 base; J trimming: 4 bases; junction bases outside the gene matches: 7. Here the CDR3 reads CATSRGGVAGVTGELFF. CDR3 DNA: TGTGCCACCAGCAGAGGAGGGGTAGCGGGAGTCACCGGGGAGCTGTTTTTT.

The rearrangement uses TRBV29-1 and TRBJ2-5; possibly TRBD1 for D (6 bases). V was shortened by 6 bases and J by 5 bases, with 13 bases between the two germline ends. The CDR3 is made up of 12 amino acids. Per germline, CDR1 SQVTM and CDR2 ANQGSEA. The CDR3 sequence is CSVKGDGETQYF. The CDR3 DNA is TGCAGCGTGAAGGGGGATGGGGAGACCCAGTACTTC.